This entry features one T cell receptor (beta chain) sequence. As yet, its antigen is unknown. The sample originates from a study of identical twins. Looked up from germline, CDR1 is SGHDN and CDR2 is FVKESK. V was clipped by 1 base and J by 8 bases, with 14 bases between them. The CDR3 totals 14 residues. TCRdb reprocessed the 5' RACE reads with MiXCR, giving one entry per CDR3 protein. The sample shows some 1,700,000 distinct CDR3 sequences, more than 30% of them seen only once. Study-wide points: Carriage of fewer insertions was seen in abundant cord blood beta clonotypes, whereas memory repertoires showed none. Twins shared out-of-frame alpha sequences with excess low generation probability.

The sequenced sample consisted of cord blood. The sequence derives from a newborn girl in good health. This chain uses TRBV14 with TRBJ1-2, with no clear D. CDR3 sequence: CASSQVRLSRGYTF. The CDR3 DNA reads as TGTGCCAGCAGCCAAGTTCGCCTATCTAGGGGCTACACCTTC.